This T cell receptor (beta chain) stems from a study of T-cell memory formation after mild COVID-19. About the study: TCR clusters were mostly confined to one donor each.

TCRdb itself ran the 5' RACE reads through MiXCR, one entry per CDR3 protein. The sample shows roughly 350,000 distinct CDR3 sequences, 25% to 30% of them seen only once. General study results and limits: Clones that contracted from day 15 to 85 had balanced CD4/CD8; later expanders were CD4+ biased. Clones that contracted clustered mainly in CM and EM if CD4+ and in EMRA if CD8+.

This clonotype was counted a single time. Its antigen is currently unknown. V lost 4 bases, J lost 6 bases, and 13 bases lay in between. The CDR3 consists of 14 residues. The germline V gene has CDR1 SGHTA and CDR2 FQGNSA. This clonotype was obtained from an adult woman who had mild COVID-19 (a few samples of this study predate the infection). Cell type and time point are not known. What was sequenced was PBMCs or a T cell subset sorted from them (not recorded which). The rearrangement joins TRBV7-2 to TRBJ2-1; a weak D match, TRBD2 (5 bases). Here the CDR3 DNA reads TGTGCCAGCAGCTACACTAGATCGGGCAATGAGCAGTTCTTC. Amino acid sequence: CASSYTRSGNEQFF.